This TCR beta chain originates from a study of blood T cell repertoires in COVID-19. Study details: T cells, B-cell-depleted T cells, or PBMCs supplied cDNA or gDNA.

Individuals aged roughly 18 to 100 years were recruited from about two dozen US areas. Donors were grouped by their self-reported clinical history. Sequencing used immunoSEQ multiplex PCR; TCRdb keeps in-frame clones, though not all of them. This sample has more than 300,000 clones, with around 87% found just once. V lost 5 bases and J lost 3; bases outside the gene matches: 12. The CDR3 sequence is 19 residues long. Per the germline V gene, CDR1 is MNHEY and CDR2 is SMNVEV (reference sequence). The sample consisted of PBMCs or T cells enriched from blood (not recorded which). The receptor was isolated from a man in his forties in a cohort exposed to, infected with or recovered from COVID-19 (not recorded which). The chain uses TRBV27 and TRBJ2-3; 15 bases align to TRBD2. The CDR3 here is CASSRQGLAGGGGTDTQYF. The DNA of the CDR3 is TGTGCCAGCAGTCGTCAGGGACTAGCGGGAGGAGGAGGGACAGATACGCAGTATTTT.